The TCR beta chain under discussion was sequenced for a study of regulatory T cells in long-lasting Graves disease. The time point: newly diagnosed GD, antithyroid drugs for less than 3 months. PBMC RNA was the source of the TCR library. This clonotype was counted only a few times. The CDR3 extends over 17 amino acids. CDR1 MDHEN and CDR2 SYDVKM come from the germline V gene. The ends lost 5 bases at V and 2 bases at J; junction bases unmatched: 12. Arm-PCR of CDR3 regions with iRepertoire HTBI primers generated TCR beta libraries. TCRdb passed the multiplex PCR reads through MiXCR, listing each CDR3 protein once. Of around 480,000 distinct CDR3 sequences listed, roughly 15% are singletons. These same data were also listed under a study on T cells in Graves' hyperthyroidism and ophthalmopathy.

The sequence derives from a woman aged 40 to 65 with Graves disease. This rearrangement joins TRBV28 to TRBJ1-5, with TRBD1 matching over 7 bases. Sample: peripheral blood mononuclear cells (PBMCs), taken at new diagnosis, from a patient treated with antithyroid drugs. The CDR3 region has the DNA TGTGCCAGCAGTCCCCGTTTTTGGGACAGTCGCAATCAGCCCCAGCATTTT. Residues: CASSPRFWDSRNQPQHF.